These 25 T cell receptor beta chains came from one sample sequenced in a study of blood T cell repertoires in COVID-19. Assay: immunoSEQ multiplex PCR; the TCRdb copy retains only in-frame clones and omits some. The repertoire has 200,000 to 250,000 clones, more than 75% of them found once; the top ten carry more than 1.5%. The sample was PBMCs or T cells enriched from blood (not recorded which). The receptors were gathered from a man aged 40-55 years who had recovered from COVID-19.

This chain links TRBV20-1 with TRBJ2-1; TRBD2 agrees at 9 bases. The CDR3 has 11 residues. V lost 3 bases and J lost 16; bases outside the gene matches: 7. Germline assignment: CDR1 DFQATT and CDR2 SNEGSKA (reference sequence). The CDR3 DNA reads as TGCAGTGCTAGTGACCGGACTAGCGAATTCTTC. It encodes CSASDRTSEFF.

A single count supports this clone. The rearrangement uses TRBV2 and TRBJ2-7; D possibly corresponds to TRBD2 (5 bases). This CDR3 is 13 amino acids long. V was trimmed by 2 bases and J by 3 bases, leaving 8 bases between them. Germline CDR1 reads SNHLY; CDR2 reads FYNNEI. The CDR3 sequence: CASSESGIYEQYF. DNA for the CDR3: TGTGCCAGCAGTGAATCGGGGATCTACGAGCAGTACTTC.

The chain recombines TRBV11-2 with TRBJ2-7, with D perhaps TRBD1 (6 bases). CDR3 size: 14 residues. Trimming cost V 3 bases and J 4 bases, with 13 bases left between them. Germline V gives CDR1 SGHAT, CDR2 FQNNGV. The CDR3 loop reads CASSLSGRGYEQYF. DNA of the CDR3: TGTGCCAGCAGCTTGTCAGGCAGGGGATACGAGCAGTACTTC. Using reference TRBV11-2 and TRBJ2-7 for the parts outside the CDR3, the full variable domain is EAGVAQSPRYKIIEKRQSVAFWCNPISGHATLYWYQQILGQGPKLLIQFQNNGVVDDSQLPKDRFSAERLKGVDSTLKIQPAKLEDSAVYLCASSLSGRGYEQYFGPGTRLTVT.

V is TRBV7-8 and J is TRBJ1-2; D is uncertain. The CDR3 spans 15 residues. CDR1 is SGHVS, CDR2 FQNEAQ, per germline. With 5 bases removed from V and 4 bases from J, the gap between germline ends came to 17 bases. Written as DNA, the CDR3 is TGTGCCAGCAGCCCCGAGGCCTCCGGTAGCTATGGCTACACCTTC. Its translation: CASSPEASGSYGYTF.

The J gene is TRBJ2-3, the V gene TRBV9; 11 bases agree with TRBD1. This CDR3 contains 15 residues. CDR1 and CDR2 from the germline V gene are SGDLS and YYNGEE. V was clipped by 4 bases and J by 4 bases; unmatched bases: 5. In nucleotides, the CDR3 is TGTGCCAGCAGCTTCCGGACAGGGGGCGCAGATACGCAGTATTTT. Protein product: CASSFRTGGADTQYF.

This clone was counted once. The V gene is TRBV15, the J gene TRBJ1-3; D not resolved. V lost 3 bases and J lost 7, with 16 bases in between. The CDR3 totals 15 residues. Germline CDR1 and CDR2: LNHNV and YYDKDF (reference sequence). The CDR3 DNA is TGTGCCACCAGCAGGCCAACGGGGTTATCGAACACCATATATTTT. Protein sequence: CATSRPTGLSNTIYF.

The rearrangement uses TRBV6-5 and TRBJ1-4; D gene uncertain. V lost 5 bases and J lost 3, with 10 bases in between. This CDR3 comprises 14 residues. Germline CDR1 reads MNHEY; CDR2 reads SVGAGI. As DNA, the CDR3 is TGTGCCAGCAGTCGAGGAAATGCTAATGAAAAACTGTTTTTT. As protein: CASSRGNANEKLFF.

This clone was recorded only once. The chain links TRBV9 to TRBJ2-3; 7 bases fit TRBD1. The V gene end was trimmed by 3 bases and the J gene end by 5 bases; junction bases not matched to a gene: 12. Germline V gene data show CDR1 as SGDLS and CDR2 as YYNGEE. The CDR3 sequence is 16 residues long. This CDR3 is CASSANHRGGRDTQYF. The CDR3, as DNA: TGTGCCAGCAGCGCAAATCACAGGGGTGGACGAGATACGCAGTATTTT.

The chain has TRBV7-8 and TRBJ2-1; 10 bases are a match to TRBD1. The trim removed 2 bases at V and 1 base at J, leaving 5 bases unmatched. Per germline, CDR1 SGHVS and CDR2 FQNEAQ. The CDR3 extends over 17 amino acids. CDR3 residues: CASSLRTGGQSYNEQFF. As DNA, the CDR3 is TGTGCCAGCAGCTTAAGGACAGGGGGACAATCCTACAATGAGCAGTTCTTC.

The rearrangement uses TRBV5-1 and TRBJ2-5; weak D call: TRBD1 (5 bases). Trimming left V 4 bases short and J 4 bases short, with 20 bases between. Per germline, CDR1 SGHRS and CDR2 YFSETQ. This CDR3 has 16 residues. The CDR3 bases are TGCGCCAGCAGCGTAAGGGAAGGGGTTGTAGGAGAGACCCAGTACTTC. Its protein is CASSVREGVVGETQYF.

The gene calls are TRBV9 and TRBJ1-1; possibly TRBD1 for D (5 bases). Looked up from germline, CDR1 is SGDLS and CDR2 is YYNGEE. Trimming removed 4 bases at V and 1 base at J, with 20 bases between. CDR3 length: 17 residues. The CDR3 coding sequence is TGTGCCAGCAGCTCAACCCCCGACAGCCAATGGAACACTGAAGCTTTCTTT. Translation gives CASSSTPDSQWNTEAFF.

The rearrangement uses TRBV7-2 and TRBJ2-3, with D maybe TRBD1 (7 bases). This CDR3 has 15 residues. The germline V gene encodes CDR1 SGHTA and CDR2 FQGNSA. Between the trimmed V and J ends, which lost 2 bases and 0 bases, there was a span of 9 bases. In nucleotides, the CDR3 is TGTGCCAGCAGCTTACAGGGGGGAAGCACAGATACGCAGTATTTT. Its protein product is CASSLQGGSTDTQYF. Based on the CDR3 plus reference TRBV7-2 and TRBJ2-3, the full variable domain is GAGVSQSPSNKVTEKGKDVELRCDPISGHTALYWYRQSLGQGLEFLIYFQGNSAPDKSGLPSDRFSAERTGGSVSTLTIQRTQQEDSAVYLCASSLQGGSTDTQYFGPGTRLTVL.

The chain carries TRBV13 and TRBJ1-3; 7 positions agree with TRBD1. V lost 5 bases, J lost 2 bases, and 6 bases stayed unmatched. CDR3 size: 15 residues. CDR1 PRHDT and CDR2 FYEKMQ come from the germline V gene (reference sequence). CDR3 residues: CASSPGTAAGNTIYF. DNA of the CDR3: TGTGCCAGCAGCCCAGGGACAGCCGCTGGAAACACCATATATTTT. Looking up the rest from reference TRBV13 and TRBJ1-3 gives the full variable domain: AAGVIQSPRHLIKEKRETATLKCYPIPRHDTVYWYQQGPGQDPQFLISFYEKMQSDKGSIPDRFSAQQFSDYHSELNMSSLELGDSALYFCASSPGTAAGNTIYFGEGSWLTVV.

V usage is TRBV4-2 and J usage is TRBJ1-1, with 7 bases that match TRBD1. Germline V lookup: CDR1 LGHNA, CDR2 YNFKEQ. CDR3 length: 14 residues. The ends lost 2 bases at V and 1 base at J; junction bases unmatched: 1. The CDR3 nucleotides are TGTGCCAGCAGCCAACGGGACAGGAACACTGAAGCTTTCTTT. It is translated as CASSQRDRNTEAFF.

The gene calls are TRBV5-1 and TRBJ2-3; D remains ambiguous. CDR1 and CDR2 from the germline V gene are SGHRS and YFSETQ. V lost 1 base, J lost 5 bases, and 8 bases lay in between. This CDR3 region has 13 residues. The CDR3: CASSLFLGDTQYF. The CDR3 DNA is TGCGCCAGCAGCTTGTTCCTCGGAGATACGCAGTATTTT.

This clone appeared a few times. The gene calls are TRBV20-1 and TRBJ1-5; D is unclear. V lost 3 bases to trimming and J lost 0 bases, with 9 bases between them. Germline values: CDR1 DFQATT, CDR2 SNEGSKA (reference sequence). The CDR3 totals 14 residues. The CDR3 DNA sequence: TGCAGTGCTAGTATCCCCAATAGCAATCAGCCCCAGCATTTT. This sequence encodes CSASIPNSNQPQHF.

The chain recombines TRBV6-5 with TRBJ1-2; D is unclear. With 5 bases removed from V and 5 bases from J, the gap between germline ends came to 15 bases. In germline, CDR1 is MNHEY, CDR2 SVGAGI. This CDR3 has 14 amino acids. CDR3 sequence (DNA): TGTGCCAGCAGTCCTACCCAGTCCGGGTATGGCTACACCTTC. Residues: CASSPTQSGYGYTF.

The chain uses TRBV19 and TRBJ2-7; a weak D match, TRBD2 (5 bases). With 3 bases removed from V and 3 bases from J, the gap between germline ends came to 12 bases. The CDR3 is made up of 14 amino acids. Germline V gene lookup returns CDR1 LNHDA and CDR2 SQIVND (reference sequence). The CDR3 region is CASSIGGRNYEQYF. The CDR3 coding sequence is TGTGCCAGTAGTATTGGAGGTCGTAACTACGAGCAGTACTTC.

The chain has TRBV19 and TRBJ1-2; 9 bases fit TRBD1. This CDR3 spans 17 amino acids. The V gene end was trimmed by 6 bases and the J gene end by 4 bases; junction bases not matched to a gene: 15. Per germline, CDR1 LNHDA and CDR2 SQIVND (reference sequence). CDR3 loop: CASSDWDRVLKGYGYTF. CDR3 bases: TGTGCCAGTAGCGATTGGGACAGGGTGTTAAAGGGCTATGGCTACACCTTC.

The gene calls are TRBV18 and TRBJ1-5; TRBD1 aligns across 7 bases. The junction had 14 bases not matched to a gene; V was cut back by 6 bases and J by 3 bases. The CDR3 has 17 amino acids. Germline V CDR1 and CDR2: KGHSH, LQKENI. CDR3 sequence (DNA): TGTGCCAGCTCCCCTCGACAGGGCGGAAGGGTCAATCAGCCCCAGCATTTT. Amino acid sequence: CASSPRQGGRVNQPQHF.

The rearrangement links TRBV6-5 to TRBJ1-1; D may be TRBD1 (5 bases). The V end was cut by 4 bases, the J end by 1 base, with 7 bases between. This CDR3 has 13 residues. Germline V gives CDR1 MNHEY, CDR2 SVGAGI. The CDR3 loop reads CASSWGGNTEAFF. The CDR3 bases are TGTGCCAGCAGTTGGGGCGGGAACACTGAAGCTTTCTTT.

Only one count was recorded for this clone. DNA for the CDR3: TGTGCCAGCAGTCTTATCGGACAGGGGGCTGGTCTCACTGAAGCTTTCTTT. Translation gives CASSLIGQGAGLTEAFF. V is TRBV7-9 and J is TRBJ1-1; 11 bases agree with TRBD1. This CDR3 is built from 17 residues. The V and J ends lost 6 bases and 4 bases, in that order; junction bases with no gene match: 13. The germline gives CDR1 SEHNR, CDR2 FQNEAQ (reference sequence).

The chain employs TRBV6-6 and TRBJ1-2; 12 bases fit TRBD1. Trimming at V came to 5 bases and at J to 4 bases, leaving 11 bases not matched to a gene. The CDR3 runs 17 residues. The germline V gene encodes CDR1 MNHNY and CDR2 SVGAGI (reference sequence). The CDR3 DNA sequence: TGTGCCAGCAGTCGCGGGACAGGGGGCGGTAGTACCTATGGCTACACCTTC. It translates to CASSRGTGGGSTYGYTF.

In its sample, this clone was seen a few times. The chain couples TRBV28 to TRBJ2-5; 7 bases fit TRBD1. V dropped 6 bases and J dropped 2; count of bases not matched to a gene: 6. The germline CDR1 and CDR2 sequences are MDHEN and SYDVKM. The CDR3 sequence is 14 residues long. The CDR3 loop is CASSPQGSQETQYF. The CDR3 DNA reads TGTGCCAGCAGCCCACAGGGGAGTCAAGAGACCCAGTACTTC.

The chain recombines TRBV27 with TRBJ2-3, with D unresolved. Trimming removed 3 bases from V and 2 bases from J, with 6 bases in between. The germline gives CDR1 MNHEY, CDR2 SMNVEV (reference sequence). The CDR3 is made up of 13 amino acids. CDR3 sequence reads: CASSFTHTDTQYF. The CDR3 coding sequence is TGTGCCAGCAGTTTTACTCACACAGATACGCAGTATTTT.